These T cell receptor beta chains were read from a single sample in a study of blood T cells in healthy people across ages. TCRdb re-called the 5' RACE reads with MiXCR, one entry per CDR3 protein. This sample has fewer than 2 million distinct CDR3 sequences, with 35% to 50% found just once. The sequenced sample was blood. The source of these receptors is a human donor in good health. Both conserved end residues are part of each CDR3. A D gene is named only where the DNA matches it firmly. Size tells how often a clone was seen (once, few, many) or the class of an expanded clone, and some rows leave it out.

DNA: TGTGCCAGCAGCTTAAACGGCCAGGGGGACGAGCAGTACTTC; CDR3: CASSLNGQGDEQYF; J: TRBJ2-7; size: NA; V: TRBV7-3; D: TRBD1
DNA: TGCGCCAGCAGCCTCAATACAGGGGTGACCTACAATGAGCAGTACTTC; CDR3: CASSLNTGVTYNEQYF; J: TRBJ2-7; size: NA; V: TRBV5-1; D: TRBD1
DNA: TGTGCCAGCAGGCCAGGGGGCATCGGGAATGAGCAGTTCTTC; CDR3: CASRPGGIGNEQFF; J: TRBJ2-1; size: NA; V: TRBV7-9; D: TRBD1
DNA: TGTGCCAGCAGTTCAGGGGCGGGAATTTCACCCCTCCACTTT; CDR3: CASSSGAGISPLHF; J: TRBJ1-6; size: NA; V: TRBV12-3/TRBV12-4; D: NA
DNA: TGTGCCAGCAGCTTGGGCCTACTAATGAACAATGAGCAGTTCTTC; CDR3: CASSLGLLMNNEQFF; J: TRBJ2-1; size: NA; V: TRBV5-6; D: NA
DNA: TGTGCTAGCAGCTTAAGTGGGAACCATGAAGCTTTCTTT; CDR3: CASSLSGNHEAFF; J: TRBJ1-1; size: NA; V: TRBV7-7; D: NA
DNA: TGTGCCAGCAGCTTATCTAGCGGGGGCCTCAATGAGCAGTTCTTC; CDR3: CASSLSSGGLNEQFF; J: TRBJ2-1; size: many; V: TRBV7-6; D: TRBD2
DNA: TGTGCCACCAGGTCACTAGCGGAGCCGATCTCCTACAATGAGCAGTTCTTC; CDR3: CATRSLAEPISYNEQFF; J: TRBJ2-1; size: NA; V: TRBV15; D: TRBD2
DNA: TGTGCCAGCAGACTCTCACGACTAGCGGGGGGGCCAAATGAGCAGTTCTTC; CDR3: CASRLSRLAGGPNEQFF; J: TRBJ2-1; size: NA; V: TRBV6-2/TRBV6-3; D: TRBD2
DNA: TGTGCCTGGAAGGAAGCTGGGGCCAACGTCCTGACTTTC; CDR3: CAWKEAGANVLTF; J: TRBJ2-6; size: NA; V: TRBV30; D: NA
DNA: TGTGCCAGCAGTTCTTACCAGGGTGGTGAGCAGTTCTTC; CDR3: CASSSYQGGEQFF; J: TRBJ2-1; size: few; V: TRBV28; D: NA
DNA: TGCGCCAGCTCCGGGACAGGGGGCGCCCAGGGGCAGTACTTC; CDR3: CASSGTGGAQGQYF; J: TRBJ2-7; size: NA; V: TRBV5-1; D: TRBD1
DNA: TGTGCCAGCAGCTCAGCTATGCGCTCCTACAATGAGCAGTACTTC; CDR3: CASSSAMRSYNEQYF; J: TRBJ2-4; size: NA; V: TRBV5-6; D: NA
DNA: TGTGCCAGCAGCCGGACCAACTACGAGCAGTACTTC; CDR3: CASSRTNYEQYF; J: TRBJ2-7; size: few; V: TRBV7-6; D: NA
DNA: TGTGCCAGCACCAGGGGACAGTTTTCCGAGCAGTACTTC; CDR3: CASTRGQFSEQYF; J: TRBJ2-7; size: NA; V: TRBV27; D: TRBD1
DNA: TGTGCCACCAGCAGAGTGGAGGGGGACGAGCAGTACTTC; CDR3: CATSRVEGDEQYF; J: TRBJ2-7; size: few; V: TRBV15; D: NA
DNA: TGCGCCAGCAGCCAAGATCTGGGTAGCGGGGGAGGGGAGCAGTACTTC; CDR3: CASSQDLGSGGGEQYF; J: TRBJ2-7; size: few; V: TRBV4-3; D: TRBD2
DNA: TGTGCCAGCGGAGCGGGGACCTCCACAGATACGCAGTATTTT; CDR3: CASGAGTSTDTQYF; J: TRBJ2-3; size: NA; V: TRBV11-2; D: TRBD2
DNA: TGTGCCAGCAGCGCGGGACACTCGAACTATGGCTACACCTTC; CDR3: CASSAGHSNYGYTF; J: TRBJ1-2; size: NA; V: TRBV7-9; D: NA
DNA: TGCGCCAGCAGCCAAGACGGGCTGAGGCAGGTCTACGAGCAGTACTTC; CDR3: CASSQDGLRQVYEQYF; J: TRBJ2-7; size: NA; V: TRBV4-3; D: NA
DNA: TGTGCCAGCAGCCAGGGACTCTCTGAAGCTTTCTTT; CDR3: CASSQGLSEAFF; J: TRBJ1-1; size: few; V: TRBV12-3/TRBV12-4; D: NA
DNA: TGTGCCAGCAGTTTAACGGAGGGGGAGCTGTTTTTT; CDR3: CASSLTEGELFF; J: TRBJ2-2; size: NA; V: TRBV7-9; D: NA
DNA: TGTGCCAGCAGTTCCCAGGTCCAGGGACTTTATGGCTACACCTTC; CDR3: CASSSQVQGLYGYTF; J: TRBJ1-2; size: few; V: TRBV27; D: NA
DNA: TGTGCCAGCAGCGGGACAGCGTACTATGGCTACACCTTC; CDR3: CASSGTAYYGYTF; J: TRBJ1-2; size: NA; V: TRBV2; D: TRBD1
DNA: TGCGCCAGCAGCCAAGGCGTAGGAAAGATCGGTGGCTACACCTTC; CDR3: CASSQGVGKIGGYTF; J: TRBJ1-2; size: NA; V: TRBV4-3; D: NA
DNA: TGCGCCAGCAGCTTCGGACAGGAGATGGAGACCCAGTACTTC; CDR3: CASSFGQEMETQYF; J: TRBJ2-5; size: few; V: TRBV5-1; D: TRBD1
DNA: TGCAGTGCTAGGGGGCCCATGAACACTGAAGCTTTCTTT; CDR3: CSARGPMNTEAFF; J: TRBJ1-1; size: few; V: TRBV20-1; D: NA
DNA: TGCGCCAGCAGCCAACTTTTCACAGGGGGCTATGGCTACACCTTC; CDR3: CASSQLFTGGYGYTF; J: TRBJ1-2; size: few; V: TRBV4-1; D: TRBD1
DNA: TGTGCCAGCAGCTTGGACAGGCAAACCCCCTACGAGCAGTACTTC; CDR3: CASSLDRQTPYEQYF; J: TRBJ2-7; size: NA; V: TRBV7-2; D: TRBD1
DNA: TGTGCCAGCAGAGCTAGACCTCGGGGAGCTTTCTTT; CDR3: CASRARPRGAFF; J: TRBJ1-1; size: NA; V: TRBV2; D: NA
DNA: TGCGCCAGCAGCTTTGAGTCCTTCCCCTACGAGCAGTACTTC; CDR3: CASSFESFPYEQYF; J: TRBJ2-7; size: NA; V: TRBV5-1; D: NA
DNA: TGTGCCAGCAACTTAGGACCGGCCCCACCAGATACGCAGTATTTT; CDR3: CASNLGPAPPDTQYF; J: TRBJ2-3; size: NA; V: TRBV11-1; D: NA
DNA: TGTGCCAGCAGTTTATTCCTCAACGGGGGGGTTCAGCCCCAGCATTTT; CDR3: CASSLFLNGGVQPQHF; J: TRBJ1-5; size: NA; V: TRBV28; D: NA
DNA: TGCGCCAGCAGCTTGGAGCTAGCGGGGGCCCTGGGGGAGGATACGCAGTATTTT; CDR3: CASSLELAGALGEDTQYF; J: TRBJ2-3; size: NA; V: TRBV5-1; D: TRBD2
DNA: TGCGCCAGCAGCCAAAAGACAGGGAACTATGGCTACACCTTC; CDR3: CASSQKTGNYGYTF; J: TRBJ1-2; size: NA; V: TRBV4-1; D: TRBD1
DNA: TGTGCCAGCAGCTTAGATCGGGCGGCCTACGAGCAGTACTTC; CDR3: CASSLDRAAYEQYF; J: TRBJ2-7; size: many; V: TRBV5-1; D: NA
DNA: TGTGCCACCAGCAGAGATCGTAGCGATCAGCCCCAGCATTTT; CDR3: CATSRDRSDQPQHF; J: TRBJ1-5; size: NA; V: TRBV15; D: NA
DNA: TGTGCCAGCAGAGTCCTTCCGGGACAGGGTGAGTTCTTC; CDR3: CASRVLPGQGEFF; J: TRBJ2-1; size: NA; V: TRBV2; D: TRBD1
DNA: TGTGCCAGCAGCAGTCCCGGGACAGGGTGGGCCAACGTCCTGACTTTC; CDR3: CASSSPGTGWANVLTF; J: TRBJ2-6; size: few; V: TRBV5-8; D: TRBD1
DNA: TGTGCCAGCCTACGGGAGGTCAGTTTGAACTATGGCTACACCTTC; CDR3: CASLREVSLNYGYTF; J: TRBJ1-2; size: NA; V: TRBV6-4; D: NA
DNA: TGTGCCAGCAGCTTGGGACTAGCGGAAAGCACAGATACGCAGTATTTT; CDR3: CASSLGLAESTDTQYF; J: TRBJ2-3; size: many; V: TRBV7-3; D: TRBD2
DNA: TGCGCCAGCAGCCAAGGCCTAGGGGACAGGGGGTATACCGGGGAGCTGTTTTTT; CDR3: CASSQGLGDRGYTGELFF; J: TRBJ2-2; size: NA; V: TRBV4-3; D: TRBD1
DNA: TGTGCCAGCAGCTTGTTGTTGTATGAGCAGTTCTTC; CDR3: CASSLLLYEQFF; J: TRBJ2-1; size: once; V: TRBV5-6; D: NA
DNA: TGTGCCAGCAGCCAATTTAGCGGGGGGACTGAAGAGACCCAGTACTTC; CDR3: CASSQFSGGTEETQYF; J: TRBJ2-5; size: NA; V: TRBV7-9; D: TRBD2
DNA: TGTGCCAGCAGTTATTCCGGGGACAGGAACTCTGGGGCCAACGTCCTGACTTTC; CDR3: CASSYSGDRNSGANVLTF; J: TRBJ2-6; size: NA; V: TRBV12-3/TRBV12-4; D: TRBD1
DNA: TGTGCCAGCAGTGAATCCGGGACACCAAACAATGAGCAGTTCTTC; CDR3: CASSESGTPNNEQFF; J: TRBJ2-1; size: NA; V: TRBV2; D: NA
DNA: TGTGCCAGCAGTGAATACGGGACAGGGTACGGCGACAATCAGCCTCAGCATTTT; CDR3: CASSEYGTGYGDNQPQHF; J: TRBJ1-5; size: once; V: TRBV2; D: TRBD1
DNA: TGTGCCTGGAGTGTATTTCGGGACCCCGTTTTTGCCGAGCAGTACTTC; CDR3: CAWSVFRDPVFAEQYF; J: TRBJ2-7; size: NA; V: TRBV30; D: NA
DNA: TGCGCCAGCAGCCCCCTGATGAGGTCGCAAGAGACCCAGTACTTC; CDR3: CASSPLMRSQETQYF; J: TRBJ2-5; size: NA; V: TRBV4-3; D: NA
DNA: TGCAGTGCGATCCTGGGGGACAGACACAATCAGCCCCAGCATTTT; CDR3: CSAILGDRHNQPQHF; J: TRBJ1-5; size: NA; V: TRBV20-1; D: TRBD1
DNA: TGTGCCAGCAGCCAAGAGTATGGGACAGGGTTTTTGTTGGACTATGGCTACACCTTC; CDR3: CASSQEYGTGFLLDYGYTF; J: TRBJ1-2; size: NA; V: TRBV3-1; D: TRBD1
DNA: TGTGCCATCAGTGGAAACTCTGGAAACACCATATATTTT; CDR3: CAISGNSGNTIYF; J: TRBJ1-3; size: NA; V: TRBV10-3; D: NA
DNA: TGTGCCACCAGTATCGGAAACCAAGAGACCCAGTACTTC; CDR3: CATSIGNQETQYF; J: TRBJ2-5; size: NA; V: TRBV24-1; D: NA
DNA: TGTGCCAGCAGTTACTTCGGCCACAGTAGGAGCGCTTTCTTT; CDR3: CASSYFGHSRSAFF; J: TRBJ1-1; size: once; V: TRBV6-2/TRBV6-3; D: NA
DNA: TGTGCCAGCAGCCAAGATAGGGGGCTGGGACCGACCTACGAGCAGTACTTC; CDR3: CASSQDRGLGPTYEQYF; J: TRBJ2-7; size: few; V: TRBV4-2; D: TRBD1
DNA: TGTGCCATCAGTCCCACACGGGCCCTATACGAGCAGTACTTC; CDR3: CAISPTRALYEQYF; J: TRBJ2-7; size: NA; V: TRBV10-3; D: NA
DNA: TGTGCCAGCAGTTTCCTCGGGACAGGGGCGTCCACAGATACGCAGTATTTT; CDR3: CASSFLGTGASTDTQYF; J: TRBJ2-3; size: few; V: TRBV28; D: TRBD1
DNA: TGTGCCAGCAGCACTCAGGGGGGGCCTGAAGCTTTCTTT; CDR3: CASSTQGGPEAFF; J: TRBJ1-1; size: NA; V: TRBV7-9; D: TRBD1
DNA: TGTGCCAGCAGCCCCTGGACCGTCCCCTCTGGAAACACCATATATTTT; CDR3: CASSPWTVPSGNTIYF; J: TRBJ1-3; size: NA; V: TRBV7-2; D: NA